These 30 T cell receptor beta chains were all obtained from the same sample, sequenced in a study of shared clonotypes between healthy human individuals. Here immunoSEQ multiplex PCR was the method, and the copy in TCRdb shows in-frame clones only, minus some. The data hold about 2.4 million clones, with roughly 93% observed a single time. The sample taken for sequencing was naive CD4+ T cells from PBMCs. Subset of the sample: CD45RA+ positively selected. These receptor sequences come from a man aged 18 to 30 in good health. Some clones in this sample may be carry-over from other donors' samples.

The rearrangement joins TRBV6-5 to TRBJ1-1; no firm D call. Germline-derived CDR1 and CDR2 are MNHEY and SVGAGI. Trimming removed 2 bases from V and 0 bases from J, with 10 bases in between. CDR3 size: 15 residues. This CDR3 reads CASSYLSDMNTEAFF. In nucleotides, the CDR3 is TGTGCCAGCAGTTACCTTTCGGATATGAACACTGAAGCTTTCTTT.

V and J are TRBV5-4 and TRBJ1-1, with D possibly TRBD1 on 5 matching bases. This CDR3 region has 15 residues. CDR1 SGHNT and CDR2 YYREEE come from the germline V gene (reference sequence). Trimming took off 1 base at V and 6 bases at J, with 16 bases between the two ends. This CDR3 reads CASSLQPGRFAEAFF. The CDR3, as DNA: TGTGCCAGCAGCTTGCAGCCGGGGCGGTTCGCTGAAGCTTTCTTT.

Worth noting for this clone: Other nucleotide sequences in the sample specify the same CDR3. The CDR3, as DNA: TGTGCCACCAGCAGAGGGGGGACAGGAGGCACAGATACGCAGTATTTT. This gives the protein CATSRGGTGGTDTQYF. The rearrangement joins TRBV15 to TRBJ2-3; 8 bases line up with TRBD1. The ends lost 1 base at V and 1 base at J; junction bases unmatched: 4. The germline V gene encodes CDR1 LNHNV and CDR2 YYDKDF (reference sequence). CDR3 size: 16 residues.

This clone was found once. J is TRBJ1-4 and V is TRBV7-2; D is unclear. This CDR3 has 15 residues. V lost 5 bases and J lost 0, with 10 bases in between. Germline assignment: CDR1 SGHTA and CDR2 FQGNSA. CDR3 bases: TGTGCCAGCAGCCGGGCCGGGTCAACTAATGAAAAACTGTTTTTT. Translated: CASSRAGSTNEKLFF. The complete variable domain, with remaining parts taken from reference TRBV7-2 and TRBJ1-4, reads GAGVSQSPSNKVTEKGKDVELRCDPISGHTALYWYRQSLGQGLEFLIYFQGNSAPDKSGLPSDRFSAERTGGSVSTLTIQRTQQEDSAVYLCASSRAGSTNEKLFFGSGTQLSVL.

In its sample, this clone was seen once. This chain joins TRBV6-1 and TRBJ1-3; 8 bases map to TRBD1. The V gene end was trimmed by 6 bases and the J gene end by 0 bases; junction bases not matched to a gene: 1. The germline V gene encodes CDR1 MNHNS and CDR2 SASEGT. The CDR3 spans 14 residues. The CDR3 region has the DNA TGTGCCAGCAGGACAGGGGACTCTGGAAACACCATATATTTT. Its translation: CASRTGDSGNTIYF.

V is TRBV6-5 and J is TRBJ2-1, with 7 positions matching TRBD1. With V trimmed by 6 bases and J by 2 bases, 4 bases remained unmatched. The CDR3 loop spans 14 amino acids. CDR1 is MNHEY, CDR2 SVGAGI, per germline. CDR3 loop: CASSETGPYNEQFF. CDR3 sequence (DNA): TGTGCCAGCAGCGAGACAGGGCCCTACAATGAGCAGTTCTTC.

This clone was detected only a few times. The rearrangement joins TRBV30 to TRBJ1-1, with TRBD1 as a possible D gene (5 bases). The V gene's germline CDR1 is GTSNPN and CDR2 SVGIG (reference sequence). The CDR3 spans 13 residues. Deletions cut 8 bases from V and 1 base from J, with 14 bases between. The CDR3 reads CARRGDGNTEAFF. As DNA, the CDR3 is TGTGCCCGCCGGGGGGATGGGAACACTGAAGCTTTCTTT.

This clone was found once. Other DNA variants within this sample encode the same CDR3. The CDR3 is CSASEEDTQYF. DNA of the CDR3: TGCAGTGCTAGTGAGGAAGATACGCAGTATTTT. V and J are TRBV20-1 and TRBJ2-3; D uncertain. This CDR3 has 11 residues. Germline loops: CDR1 DFQATT, CDR2 SNEGSKA (reference sequence). Trimming took 3 bases from V and 5 from J, leaving 6 bases between them.

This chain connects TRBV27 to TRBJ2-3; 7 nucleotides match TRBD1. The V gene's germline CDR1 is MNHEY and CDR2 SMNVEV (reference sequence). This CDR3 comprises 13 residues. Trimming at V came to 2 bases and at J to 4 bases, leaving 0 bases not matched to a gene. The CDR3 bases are TGTGCCAGCAGTTTACAGGGGGCAGATACGCAGTATTTT. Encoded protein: CASSLQGADTQYF.

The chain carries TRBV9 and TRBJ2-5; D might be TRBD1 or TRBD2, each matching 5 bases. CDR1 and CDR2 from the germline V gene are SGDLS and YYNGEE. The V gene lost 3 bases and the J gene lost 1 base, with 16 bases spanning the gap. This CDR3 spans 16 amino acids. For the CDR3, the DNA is TGTGCCAGCAGCGCGAGGGGAATCGGGGCCCAAGAGACCCAGTACTTC. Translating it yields CASSARGIGAQETQYF.

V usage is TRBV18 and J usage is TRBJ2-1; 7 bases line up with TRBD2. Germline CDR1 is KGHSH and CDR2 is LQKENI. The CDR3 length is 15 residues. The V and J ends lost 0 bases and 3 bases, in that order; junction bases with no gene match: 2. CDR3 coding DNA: TGTGCCAGCTCACCACCCCCGGGAGGCTACAATGAGCAGTTCTTC. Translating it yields CASSPPPGGYNEQFF.

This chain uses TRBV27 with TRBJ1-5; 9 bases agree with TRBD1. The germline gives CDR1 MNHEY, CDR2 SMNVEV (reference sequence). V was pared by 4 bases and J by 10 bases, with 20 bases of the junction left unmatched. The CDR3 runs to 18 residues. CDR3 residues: CASSSLIGQGTRIGPQHF. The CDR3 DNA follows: TGTGCCAGCAGTTCCCTAATAGGACAGGGGACTAGGATCGGCCCCCAGCATTTT.

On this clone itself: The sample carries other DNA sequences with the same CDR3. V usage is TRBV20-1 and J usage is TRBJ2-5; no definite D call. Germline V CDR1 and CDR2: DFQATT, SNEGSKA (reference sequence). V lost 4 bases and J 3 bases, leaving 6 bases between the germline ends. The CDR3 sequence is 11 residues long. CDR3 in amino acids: CSATREETQYF. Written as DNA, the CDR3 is TGCAGTGCTACAAGGGAAGAGACCCAGTACTTC.

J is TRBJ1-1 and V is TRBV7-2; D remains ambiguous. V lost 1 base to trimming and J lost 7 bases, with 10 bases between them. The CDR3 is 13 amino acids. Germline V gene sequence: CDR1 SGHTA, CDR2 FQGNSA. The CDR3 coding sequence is TGTGCCAGCAGCTTAGGATCGGTCGGTGAAGCTTTCTTT. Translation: CASSLGSVGEAFF.

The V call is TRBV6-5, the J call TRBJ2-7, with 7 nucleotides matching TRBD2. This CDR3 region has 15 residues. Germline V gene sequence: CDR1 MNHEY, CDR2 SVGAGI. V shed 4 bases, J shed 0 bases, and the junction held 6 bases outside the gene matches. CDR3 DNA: TGTGCCAGCAGTTTATCGCGGGAGAGCTCCTACGAGCAGTACTTC. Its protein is CASSLSRESSYEQYF.

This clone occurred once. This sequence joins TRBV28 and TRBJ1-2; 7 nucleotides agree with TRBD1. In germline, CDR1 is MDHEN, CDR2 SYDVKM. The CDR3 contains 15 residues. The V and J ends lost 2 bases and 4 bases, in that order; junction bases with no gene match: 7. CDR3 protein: CASSLTGQLPYGYTF. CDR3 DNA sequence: TGTGCCAGCAGTTTAACGGGACAGCTTCCCTATGGCTACACCTTC.

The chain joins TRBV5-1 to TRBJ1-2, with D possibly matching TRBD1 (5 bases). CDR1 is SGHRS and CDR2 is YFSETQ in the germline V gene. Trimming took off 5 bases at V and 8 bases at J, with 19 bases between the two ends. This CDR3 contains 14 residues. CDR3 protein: CASSEGGARDGYTF. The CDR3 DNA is TGCGCCAGCAGTGAAGGAGGCGCGAGGGACGGCTACACCTTC.

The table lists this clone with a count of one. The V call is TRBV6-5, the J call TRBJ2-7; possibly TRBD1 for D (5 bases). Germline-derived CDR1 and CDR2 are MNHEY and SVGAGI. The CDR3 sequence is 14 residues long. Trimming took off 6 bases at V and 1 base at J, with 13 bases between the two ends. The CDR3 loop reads CASSQGGYSYEQYF. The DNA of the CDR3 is TGTGCCAGCAGCCAGGGTGGATATTCCTACGAGCAGTACTTC.

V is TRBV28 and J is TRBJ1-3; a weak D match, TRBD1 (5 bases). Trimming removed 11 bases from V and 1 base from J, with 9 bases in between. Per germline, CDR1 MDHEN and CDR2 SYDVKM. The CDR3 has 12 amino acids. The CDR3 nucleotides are TGTGCCGCGTGGGGGTCTGGAAACACCATATATTTT. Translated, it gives CAAWGSGNTIYF.

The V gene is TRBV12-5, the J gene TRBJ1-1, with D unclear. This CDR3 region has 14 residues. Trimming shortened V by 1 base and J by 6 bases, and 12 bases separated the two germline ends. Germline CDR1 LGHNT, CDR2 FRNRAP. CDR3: CASGLEGVEAEAFF. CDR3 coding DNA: TGTGCTAGTGGTTTGGAGGGCGTTGAAGCTGAAGCTTTCTTT.

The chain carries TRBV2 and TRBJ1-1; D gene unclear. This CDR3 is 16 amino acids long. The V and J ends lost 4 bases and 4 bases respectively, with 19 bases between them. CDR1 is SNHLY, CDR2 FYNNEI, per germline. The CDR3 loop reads CASSVSRSGPSTEAFF. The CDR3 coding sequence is TGTGCCAGCAGTGTGAGCAGGTCGGGTCCGAGCACTGAAGCTTTCTTT.

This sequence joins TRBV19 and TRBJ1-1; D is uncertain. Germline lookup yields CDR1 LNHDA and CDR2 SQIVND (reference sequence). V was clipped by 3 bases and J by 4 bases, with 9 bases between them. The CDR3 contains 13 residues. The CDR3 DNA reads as TGTGCCAGTAGTATTTTGTGGAGCACTGAAGCTTTCTTT. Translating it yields CASSILWSTEAFF.

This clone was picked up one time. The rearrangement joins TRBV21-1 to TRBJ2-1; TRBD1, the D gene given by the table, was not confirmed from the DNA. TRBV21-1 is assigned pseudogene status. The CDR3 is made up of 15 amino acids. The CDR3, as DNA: TGTGCCAGCAGCAAATCAGGGGGCTCGATCAATGAGCAGTTCTTC. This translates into CASSKSGGSINEQFF.

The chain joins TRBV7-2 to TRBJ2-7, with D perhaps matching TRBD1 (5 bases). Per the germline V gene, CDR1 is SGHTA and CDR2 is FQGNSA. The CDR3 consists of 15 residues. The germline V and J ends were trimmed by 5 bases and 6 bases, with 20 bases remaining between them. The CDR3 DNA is TGTGCCAGCAGCATCGGACAAGTGAAACTGGGCGAGCAGTACTTC. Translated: CASSIGQVKLGEQYF.

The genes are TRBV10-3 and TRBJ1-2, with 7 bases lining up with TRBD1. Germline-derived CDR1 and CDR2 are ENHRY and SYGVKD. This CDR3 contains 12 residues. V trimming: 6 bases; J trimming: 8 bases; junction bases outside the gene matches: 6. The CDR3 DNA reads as TGTGCCATCAGGGAGGGGGCAGAGGGCTACACCTTC. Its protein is CAIREGAEGYTF.

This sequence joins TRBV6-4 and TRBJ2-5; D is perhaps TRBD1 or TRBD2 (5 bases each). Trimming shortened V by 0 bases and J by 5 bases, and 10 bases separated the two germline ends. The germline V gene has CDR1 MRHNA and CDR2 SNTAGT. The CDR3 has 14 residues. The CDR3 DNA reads TGTGCCAGCAGTGACTCGGGACGTTCGGAGACCCAGTACTTC. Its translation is CASSDSGRSETQYF.

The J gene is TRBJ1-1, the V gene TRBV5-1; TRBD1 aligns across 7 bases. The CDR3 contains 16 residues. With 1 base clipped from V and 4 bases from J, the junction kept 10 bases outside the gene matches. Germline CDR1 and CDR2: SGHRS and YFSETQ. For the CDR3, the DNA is TGCGCCAGCAGCTTGTATGGCACAGGGGTAGGCACTGAAGCTTTCTTT. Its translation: CASSLYGTGVGTEAFF.

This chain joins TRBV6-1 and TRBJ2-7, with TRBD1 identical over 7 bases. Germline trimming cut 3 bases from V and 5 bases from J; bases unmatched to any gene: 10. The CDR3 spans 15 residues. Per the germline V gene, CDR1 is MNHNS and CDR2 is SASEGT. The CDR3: CASSDLTGSSDEQYF. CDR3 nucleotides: TGTGCCAGCAGTGATTTGACAGGGTCTTCCGACGAGCAGTACTTC.

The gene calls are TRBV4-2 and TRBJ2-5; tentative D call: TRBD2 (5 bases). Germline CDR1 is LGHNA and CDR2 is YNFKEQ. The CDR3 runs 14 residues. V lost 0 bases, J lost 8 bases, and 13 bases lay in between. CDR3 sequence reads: CASSQDRRSDTQYF. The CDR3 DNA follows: TGTGCCAGCAGCCAAGATAGGAGGAGTGACACCCAGTACTTC.

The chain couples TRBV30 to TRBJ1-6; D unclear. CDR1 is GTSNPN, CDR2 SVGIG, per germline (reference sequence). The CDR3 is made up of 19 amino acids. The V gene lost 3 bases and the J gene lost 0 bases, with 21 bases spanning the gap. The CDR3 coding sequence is TGTGCCTGGAGCCGAGTGTTTGTACATGGAAGCTCCTATAATTCACCCCTCCACTTT. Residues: CAWSRVFVHGSSYNSPLHF.